What follows are 26 T cell receptor beta chains derived from one specimen sequenced in a study of T cell repertoires in cytomegalovirus infection. A single record per CDR3 protein comes from TCRdb applying MiXCR to the reads. The sample lists tens of thousands of distinct CDR3 sequences, around 21% occurring once. No antigen is known for these receptors. This specimen was CD8+ T cells from cultured PBMCs, taken from culture after CMV antigen stimulation. The source is a human donor in good health (CMV status not recorded). Some clones in this sample may be carry-over from other donors' samples.

The chain joins TRBV28 to TRBJ1-1; TRBD1 agrees at 8 bases. Germline loops: CDR1 MDHEN, CDR2 SYDVKM. The ends lost 4 bases at V and 8 bases at J; junction bases unmatched: 6. This CDR3 comprises 13 residues. The CDR3 bases are TGTGCCAGCAGTTACAGGGGGTCCGGGGAAGCTTTCTTT. Its translation: CASSYRGSGEAFF.

J is TRBJ1-1 and V is TRBV11-2; TRBD1 is a possible D gene (6 bases). The V end was cut by 4 bases, the J end by 4 bases, with 16 bases between. Germline V gives CDR1 SGHAT, CDR2 FQNNGV. The CDR3 is made up of 15 amino acids. DNA for the CDR3: TGTGCCAGCAGCTCATCGCAGGGGTTGGGCACTGAAGCTTTCTTT. Its protein is CASSSSQGLGTEAFF.

V and J are TRBV28 and TRBJ2-3, with TRBD2 matching 10 bases. Germline CDR1 and CDR2: MDHEN and SYDVKM. Unmatched junction bases numbered 13, after V lost 7 bases and J lost 3 bases. There are 17 residues in the CDR3. The CDR3 DNA follows: TGTGCCAGCACCCAAGGGGTGAGCGGGGGGGCAACAGATACGCAGTATTTT. This codes for CASTQGVSGGATDTQYF. Full variable domain (missing parts from reference TRBV28 and TRBJ2-3): DVKVTQSSRYLVKRTGEKVFLECVQDMDHENMFWYRQDPGLGLRLIYFSYDVKMKEKGDIPEGYSVSREKKERFSLILESASTNQTSMYLCASTQGVSGGATDTQYFGPGTRLTVL.

A few counts support this clonotype. This chain connects TRBV13 to TRBJ2-5, with no clear D. The V gene lost 4 bases and the J gene lost 0 bases, with 6 bases spanning the gap. This CDR3 spans 13 amino acids. Looked up from germline, CDR1 is PRHDT and CDR2 is FYEKMQ (reference sequence). For the CDR3, the DNA is TGTGCCAGCAGCTCAGCTAACCAAGAGACCCAGTACTTC. Its protein is CASSSANQETQYF.

This clonotype was observed a few times. The chain joins TRBV7-9 to TRBJ2-7, with 8 bases matching TRBD1. Germline CDR1 is SEHNR and CDR2 is FQNEAQ (reference sequence). This CDR3 contains 14 residues. Trimming removed 5 bases from V and 4 bases from J; junction bases left unmatched: 7. The CDR3 protein is CASSAPDRAYEQYF. The CDR3 bases are TGTGCCAGCAGCGCCCCGGACAGGGCTTACGAGCAGTACTTC.

This clonotype was counted only a few times. This chain connects TRBV7-9 to TRBJ1-1, with 10 nucleotides matching TRBD1. V dropped 5 bases and J dropped 4; count of bases not matched to a gene: 7. Germline values: CDR1 SEHNR, CDR2 FQNEAQ (reference sequence). CDR3 length: 15 residues. The CDR3 is CASSTPGQGITEAFF. The CDR3 DNA follows: TGTGCCAGCAGCACTCCGGGACAGGGGATCACTGAAGCTTTCTTT.

V and J are TRBV6-2 or TRBV6-3 and TRBJ1-1; perhaps TRBD1 as D (6 bases). The CDR3 covers 13 residues. V was trimmed by 1 base and J by 4 bases, leaving 7 bases between them. In germline, CDR1 is MNHEY, CDR2 SVGEGT. CDR3 DNA: TGTGCCAGCAGTTACTTAGGGGGCACTGAAGCTTTCTTT. Protein product: CASSYLGGTEAFF.

This clonotype showed up just a few times. This chain connects TRBV6-8 to TRBJ1-3; D unresolved. The CDR3 length is 13 residues. V lost 4 bases and J 2 bases, leaving 6 bases between the germline ends. Germline V CDR1 and CDR2: MNHGY, SAAAGT. The CDR3 DNA is TGTGCCAGCAGTTCCACGCCTGGAAACACCATATATTTT. This sequence encodes CASSSTPGNTIYF.

Remarks on this clonotype: The CDR3 does not close with the conserved phenylalanine or tryptophan, likely indicating a read error. The chain recombines TRBV28 with TRBJ2-2; the D is unclear. Germline V lookup: CDR1 MDHEN, CDR2 SYDVKM. This CDR3 has 16 residues. V lost 6 bases, J lost 5 bases, and 19 bases lay in between. The chain's CDR3 is CASRAADVIITGELFL. As DNA, the CDR3 is TGTGCCAGCAGAGCTGCGGATGTCATAATTACCGGGGAGCTGTTTTTA.

This clonotype was picked up a small number of times. The chain couples TRBV2 to TRBJ1-6; 7 bases map to TRBD1. Per germline, CDR1 SNHLY and CDR2 FYNNEI. After removal of 6 bases from V and 11 bases from J, the junction contained 16 bases not matched to a gene. CDR3 length: 16 amino acids. The DNA of the CDR3 is TGTGCCAGCAGCCTCCTTACCCGGGACAGCGGGACACCCCTCCACTTT. Translation gives CASSLLTRDSGTPLHF. The full variable domain, with the rest looked up from reference TRBV2 and TRBJ1-6, is EPEVTQTPSHQVTQMGQEVILRCVPISNHLYFYWYRQILGQKVEFLVSFYNNEISEKSEIFDDQFSVERPDGSNFTLKIRSTKLEDSAMYFCASSLLTRDSGTPLHFGNGTRLTVT.

There are a few counts of this clonotype. The chain joins TRBV7-9 to TRBJ2-5, with 9 bases identical to TRBD1. The germline gives CDR1 SEHNR, CDR2 FQNEAQ (reference sequence). The CDR3 length is 14 residues. The J segment lost 5 bases and the V segment lost 4 bases, leaving 5 bases of the junction unmatched. The CDR3 loop reads CASSWDRVQETQYF. CDR3 DNA sequence: TGTGCCAGCAGCTGGGACAGGGTACAGGAGACCCAGTACTTC.

The CDR3 loop reads CASSPGNGYTF. The CDR3 bases are TGTGCCAGCAGCCCAGGGAATGGCTACACCTTC. The chain recombines TRBV12-3 or TRBV12-4 with TRBJ1-2, with D perhaps matching TRBD1 (5 bases). V was pared by 6 bases and J by 6 bases, with 8 bases between. This CDR3 comprises 11 residues.

This clonotype was counted between two and nine times. The CDR3 bases are TGTGCCAGCAGGGGAACCGACAGGGGGCCGAAGGCTGAAGCTTTCTTT. Protein sequence: CASRGTDRGPKAEAFF. The rearrangement uses TRBV28 and TRBJ1-1, with 10 bases fitting TRBD1. Germline CDR1 is MDHEN and CDR2 is SYDVKM. Germline trimming cut 6 bases from V and 6 bases from J; bases unmatched to any gene: 13. The CDR3 runs to 16 residues.

This clonotype appeared a few times. The chain joins TRBV4-3 to TRBJ2-7, with a weak D call TRBD2 (7 bases). Germline-derived CDR1 and CDR2 are LGHNA and YSLEER. Trimming removed 4 bases from V and 6 bases from J, with 16 bases in between. This CDR3 is built from 14 residues. As DNA, the CDR3 is TGCGCCAGCAGCCTACAGGGAGGGTCCGGCGAGCAGTACTTC. This translates into CASSLQGGSGEQYF.

The V call is TRBV7-2, the J call TRBJ2-5; D is uncertain. This CDR3 region has 13 residues. Between the trimmed V and J ends, which lost 7 bases and 2 bases, there was a span of 11 bases. Germline V gives CDR1 SGHTA, CDR2 FQGNSA. DNA for the CDR3: TGTGCCAGCACACCCGCCTTTCAAGAGACCCAGTACTTC. It specifies CASTPAFQETQYF.

The chain combines TRBV6-7 with TRBJ2-5; 9 bases are shared with TRBD1. TRBV6-7 belongs to the ORF category, with a function that is uncertain. The CDR3 totals 14 residues. V was clipped by 5 bases and J by 5 bases; unmatched bases: 6. CDR3 residues: CASSKGQGKETQYF. Here the CDR3 DNA reads TGTGCCAGCAGTAAGGGACAGGGAAAGGAGACCCAGTACTTC.

This chain joins TRBV10-2 and TRBJ1-1, with D hard to call. Per germline, CDR1 WSHSY and CDR2 SAAADI. The CDR3 length is 11 residues. Trimming stripped 2 bases from V and 4 bases from J, with 2 bases between. The CDR3 loop reads CASSEGTEAFF. CDR3 bases: TGCGCCAGCAGTGAGGGCACTGAAGCTTTCTTT.

This clonotype has more than one count but fewer than ten. The rearrangement uses TRBV24-1 and TRBJ1-5, with D tentatively TRBD1 (6 bases). The ends were cut back, 6 bases at V and 1 base at J, with 9 bases in the middle. CDR3 size: 14 residues. In germline, CDR1 is KGHDR, CDR2 SFDVKD. CDR3 protein: CATSLGGSNQPQHF. In nucleotides, the CDR3 is TGTGCCACCAGTCTAGGGGGAAGCAATCAGCCCCAGCATTTT.

V usage is TRBV4-1 and J usage is TRBJ1-2; 8 bases are a match to TRBD1. Unmatched junction bases numbered 17, after V lost 2 bases and J lost 0 bases. The germline V gene encodes CDR1 MGHRA and CDR2 YSYEKL. The CDR3 sequence is 20 residues long. The CDR3 here is CASSQLTGGSSLNPNYGYTF. CDR3 DNA: TGCGCCAGCAGCCAACTCACAGGGGGATCTAGCCTCAATCCTAACTATGGCTACACCTTC.

This clonotype rates as medium-sized. V usage is TRBV7-8 and J usage is TRBJ2-2; 8 bases agree with TRBD1. The V segment lost 5 bases and the J segment 4 bases; nucleotides outside the gene matches: 21. Germline CDR1 is SGHVS and CDR2 is FQNEAQ. The length of the CDR3 is 20 residues. The CDR3 DNA follows: TGTGCCAGCAGCCCCCCCCCGACAGGGGACGTTTATAGTAGCACCGGGGAGCTGTTTTTT. Its translation: CASSPPPTGDVYSSTGELFF.

This clonotype was seen a handful of times. The chain couples TRBV12-3 or TRBV12-4 to TRBJ1-3; D gene ambiguous. This CDR3 spans 15 amino acids. V dropped 2 bases and J dropped 5 bases, with 13 bases sitting between them. The CDR3 DNA is TGTGCCAGCAGTTTAAGCGGAAACGGACGAAACACCATATATTTT. Translation: CASSLSGNGRNTIYF.

This clonotype was detected a few times. The gene calls are TRBV11-2 and TRBJ1-2, with 9 positions matching TRBD1. The V gene's germline CDR1 is SGHAT and CDR2 FQNNGV. The length of the CDR3 is 16 residues. Germline trimming cut 5 bases from V and 4 bases from J; bases unmatched to any gene: 11. The CDR3 nucleotides are TGTGCCAGCAGCAAAGACAGGGGGTCCCCTCCCTATGGCTACACCTTC. It specifies CASSKDRGSPPYGYTF.

V and J are TRBV4-1 and TRBJ1-1; D is unresolved. This CDR3 region has 14 residues. V was cut by 0 bases and J by 1 base, with 6 bases left in between. Per germline, CDR1 MGHRA and CDR2 YSYEKL. The DNA for the CDR3 is TGCGCCAGCAGCCAAGATCTGGGGAACACTGAAGCTTTCTTT. It translates to CASSQDLGNTEAFF.

This clonotype was counted a single time. This chain joins TRBV7-9 and TRBJ1-6; weak D call: TRBD1 (5 bases). The CDR3 spans 12 residues. Trimming removed 5 bases from V and 14 bases from J, with 13 bases in between. Germline V gives CDR1 SEHNR, CDR2 FQNEAQ (reference sequence). This CDR3 reads CASSPPGSSLHF. CDR3 sequence (DNA): TGTGCCAGCAGCCCTCCAGGGTCCTCCCTCCACTTT.

This rearrangement joins TRBV7-2 to TRBJ1-1; the match to TRBD1 covers 10 bases. The J segment lost 6 bases and the V segment lost 5 bases, leaving 6 bases of the junction unmatched. This CDR3 comprises 14 residues. CDR1 SGHTA and CDR2 FQGNSA come from the germline V gene. CDR3 protein: CASSTRDRGPEAFF. DNA of the CDR3: TGTGCCAGCAGCACCCGGGACAGGGGTCCTGAAGCTTTCTTT.

This clonotype was recorded a few times. The V and J genes are TRBV15 and TRBJ2-3; 7 nucleotides match TRBD2. Unmatched junction bases numbered 9, after V lost 0 bases and J lost 3 bases. Germline V gene lookup returns CDR1 LNHNV and CDR2 YYDKDF (reference sequence). The CDR3 has 17 amino acids. This chain's CDR3 is CATSRDPPAGWTDTQYF. Written as DNA, the CDR3 is TGTGCCACCAGCAGAGATCCCCCAGCGGGGTGGACAGATACGCAGTATTTT.